Listed below are T cell receptor beta chains from one sample, sequenced in a study of CD8+ T cells in alopecia areata. TCRdb keeps only in-frame clones here, not all; method: immunoSEQ multiplex PCR. The repertoire holds 150,000 to 200,000 clones, with about 60% as singletons. The sample here was CD8+ T cells sorted from blood, taken at week 24, from a patient treated with tofacitinib. The receptors shown here come from a human donor with alopecia areata. CDR3s include the opening cysteine and the closing phenylalanine or tryptophan. The D gene is left open where the match is weak. Clone sizes are given selectively: once, few, many, or a class where the clone is expanded.

V: TRBV27
D: TRBD1
J: TRBJ1-5
size: few
CDR3: CASSLSGGQPQHF
DNA: TGTGCCAGCAGCTTATCAGGGGGACAGCCCCAGCATTTT

V: TRBV2
D: NA
J: TRBJ1-5
size: NA
CDR3: CASRIDRPYQPQHF
DNA: TGTGCCAGCAGGATTGACAGGCCATATCAGCCCCAGCATTTT

V: TRBV25-1
D: NA
J: TRBJ1-6
size: NA
CDR3: CASGTGFRNSPLHF
DNA: TGTGCCAGCGGCACTGGGTTTCGTAATTCACCCCTCCACTTT

V: TRBV4-1
D: NA
J: TRBJ1-1
size: NA
CDR3: CASSRPPTVNTEAFF
DNA: TGCGCCAGCAGCCGGCCCCCCACAGTGAACACTGAAGCTTTCTTT

V: TRBV10-3
D: TRBD1
J: TRBJ1-5
size: NA
CDR3: CAISDRDRGGNQPQHF
DNA: TGTGCCATCAGTGACCGGGACAGGGGAGGGAATCAGCCCCAGCATTTT

V: TRBV6-5
D: NA
J: TRBJ1-1
size: few
CDR3: CASSYSWENTEAFF
DNA: TGTGCCAGCAGTTACTCGTGGGAAAACACTGAAGCTTTCTTT

V: TRBV19
D: NA
J: TRBJ2-7
size: NA
CDR3: CASSSGSHYEQYF
DNA: TGTGCCAGTAGTAGTGGGTCGCACTACGAGCAGTACTTC

V: TRBV6-4
D: NA
J: TRBJ1-5
size: NA
CDR3: CASSYWDESNQPQHF
DNA: TGTGCCAGCAGTTACTGGGACGAGAGCAATCAGCCCCAGCATTTT

V: TRBV29-1
D: NA
J: TRBJ2-7
size: once
CDR3: CSVEANVYEQYF
DNA: TGCAGCGTTGAGGCTAATGTCTACGAGCAGTACTTC

V: TRBV13
D: TRBD1
J: TRBJ2-1
size: few
CDR3: CASSTGTGGYNEQFF
DNA: TGTGCCAGCAGCACCGGGACAGGGGGCTACAATGAGCAGTTCTTC